This note documents a single TCR beta chain sequence. Its antigen is still unknown. V was clipped by 7 bases and J by 7 bases, with 26 bases between them. This CDR3 is built from 18 residues. The V gene's germline CDR1 is LNHDA and CDR2 SQIVND (reference sequence). The source of the sample is a study of cytomegalovirus exposure and HLA in healthy donors. Whole-study findings and limits: Most TCR sequences were rare, but some public TCRs occurred in many donors.

Sequenced by immunoSEQ multiplex PCR; TCRdb stores in-frame clones only, minus some. The data contain over 150,000 clones, approximately 86% of them seen just once; the ten biggest clones take up about a fifth. The TCR was taken from a man younger than 30 in good health and CMV-seropositive. The chain recombines TRBV19 with TRBJ1-6, with D perhaps TRBD1 (5 bases). The sample was PBMCs. The CDR3 is CASTQPGKDTRTNSPLHF. CDR3 coding DNA: TGTGCCAGTACTCAACCTGGGAAGGACACTCGAACCAATTCACCCCTCCACTTT.